Each of the 28 T cell receptor beta chains below was sequenced from the same sample in a study of a mutant IDH1 vaccine in newly diagnosed glioma. Sequenced by immunoSEQ multiplex PCR; TCRdb stores in-frame clones only, minus some. The table has roughly 32,000 clones, more than 70% seen once. The time point here: week 47, end of study. Mutant IDH1 20-mer peptide, at 300 ug, made up each vaccine dose, with topical imiquimod. Their antigens are not known. The starting material was PBMCs, obtained from a glioma patient whose treatment included an IDH1 peptide vaccine. These receptors were obtained from a middle-aged man with glioma.

The CDR3 DNA sequence: TGTGCCAGCAGCCACGGACAGGGGTCAACGGAGACCCAGTACTTC. It specifies CASSHGQGSTETQYF. V is TRBV7-6 and J is TRBJ2-5, with 9 bases aligning to TRBD1. The CDR3 consists of 15 residues. The germline V gene has CDR1 SGHVS and CDR2 FNYEAQ. J lost 5 bases, V lost 5 bases, and 9 bases had no gene match.

The gene calls are TRBV19 and TRBJ1-1; maybe TRBD1 (6 bases). Germline lookup yields CDR1 LNHDA and CDR2 SQIVND (reference sequence). Trimming removed 8 bases from V and 3 bases from J, with 13 bases in between. The CDR3 totals 13 residues. The chain's CDR3 is CASGHKGDTEAFF. The DNA of the CDR3 is TGTGCCAGTGGCCATAAGGGGGACACTGAAGCTTTCTTT.

V usage is TRBV5-1 and J usage is TRBJ2-1; D not certain. The germline V gene encodes CDR1 SGHRS and CDR2 YFSETQ. This CDR3 spans 14 amino acids. Trimming removed 0 bases from V and 3 bases from J, with 7 bases in between. The CDR3 nucleotides read TGCGCCAGCAGCTTGGACAACCTCTACAATGAGCAGTTCTTC. It encodes CASSLDNLYNEQFF.

The genes are TRBV28 and TRBJ1-3, with 11 bases that match TRBD1. V was clipped by 2 bases and J by 0 bases; unmatched bases: 9. CDR1 MDHEN and CDR2 SYDVKM come from the germline V gene. This CDR3 is 19 amino acids long. CDR3 nucleotides: TGTGCCAGCAGTTTACCAGGACAGGGGGCCTTTTACTCTGGAAACACCATATATTTT. It specifies CASSLPGQGAFYSGNTIYF. Variable domain in full (rest from reference TRBV28 and TRBJ1-3): DVKVTQSSRYLVKRTGEKVFLECVQDMDHENMFWYRQDPGLGLRLIYFSYDVKMKEKGDIPEGYSVSREKKERFSLILESASTNQTSMYLCASSLPGQGAFYSGNTIYFGEGSWLTVV.

The chain carries TRBV5-1 and TRBJ1-1; D remains ambiguous. The CDR3 consists of 14 residues. Trimming stripped 2 bases from V and 3 bases from J, with 11 bases between. In germline, CDR1 is SGHRS, CDR2 YFSETQ. The CDR3 DNA reads TGCGCCAGCAGCTTTCGGCAGCTTGACACTGAAGCTTTCTTT. This sequence encodes CASSFRQLDTEAFF.

The chain joins TRBV6-5 to TRBJ2-5, with a possible D match to TRBD2 (6 bases). CDR3 length: 14 amino acids. V was pared by 5 bases and J by 5 bases, with 15 bases between. CDR1 is MNHEY and CDR2 is SVGAGI in the germline V gene. The CDR3 DNA reads as TGTGCCAGCAGTATGGGACTGAGAGTGGAGACCCAGTACTTC. This gives the protein CASSMGLRVETQYF.

This chain uses TRBV5-1 with TRBJ2-7, with 8 bases aligning to TRBD2. Germline V gene sequence: CDR1 SGHRS, CDR2 YFSETQ. The CDR3 totals 16 residues. Trimming took 3 bases from V and 2 from J; bases not matched to a gene: 10. CDR3 loop: CASSSNAGGTPYEQYF. Here the CDR3 DNA reads TGCGCCAGCAGCTCAAATGCGGGAGGCACGCCCTACGAGCAGTACTTC.

This chain connects TRBV5-6 to TRBJ2-5; 11 bases are a match to TRBD2. CDR1 is SGHDT and CDR2 is YYEEEE in the germline V gene. J was trimmed by 5 bases and V by 4 bases; bases with no gene match: 10. The CDR3 runs to 16 residues. The CDR3 DNA is TGTGCCAGCAGCCCAGGACTAGCGGGCCTAGTGGAGACCCAGTACTTC. Translating gives CASSPGLAGLVETQYF.

The chain's CDR3 is CASSQDLAGHNEQFF. CDR3 sequence (DNA): TGTGCCAGCAGCCAAGATCTAGCGGGTCACAATGAGCAGTTCTTC. The chain links TRBV4-2 to TRBJ2-1; TRBD2 matches at 8 bases. Germline CDR1 LGHNA, CDR2 YNFKEQ. This CDR3 has 15 residues. V lost 0 bases and J lost 5; bases outside the gene matches: 3.

This sequence joins TRBV7-9 and TRBJ1-3; D is perhaps TRBD1 (6 bases). This CDR3 comprises 19 residues. In germline, CDR1 is SEHNR, CDR2 FQNEAQ (reference sequence). Trimming took off 5 bases at V and 0 bases at J, with 23 bases between the two ends. CDR3 bases: TGTGCCAGCAGCCGAACCACTACAGGGTTTAAACTCTCTGGAAACACCATATATTTT. Translated, it gives CASSRTTTGFKLSGNTIYF.

V is TRBV5-1 and J is TRBJ1-1, with 8 bases lining up with TRBD1. CDR3 length: 14 amino acids. Trimming at V came to 5 bases and at J to 1 base, leaving 4 bases not matched to a gene. Germline CDR1 SGHRS, CDR2 YFSETQ. CDR3 sequence: CASSRDRTNTEAFF. The CDR3 DNA follows: TGCGCCAGCAGTCGGGACAGGACGAACACTGAAGCTTTCTTT. The variable domain in full, with the rest retrieved from reference TRBV5-1 and TRBJ1-1, is KAGVTQTPRYLIKTRGQQVTLSCSPISGHRSVSWYQQTPGQGLQFLFEYFSETQRNKGNFPGRFSGRQFSNSRSEMNVSTLELGDSALYLCASSRDRTNTEAFFGQGTRLTVV.

CDR3 nucleotides: TGTGCCAGCAGCCGACAGAGGGAACTACTCGGGTCCTACGAGCAGTACTTC. Translating gives CASSRQRELLGSYEQYF. The chain has TRBV28 and TRBJ2-7, with D perhaps given as TRBD1 or TRBD2 (5 bases each). The germline V and J ends were trimmed by 6 bases and 1 base, with 22 bases remaining between them. CDR1 and CDR2 from the germline V gene are MDHEN and SYDVKM. CDR3 length: 17 residues.

This clone was picked up one time. The rearrangement links TRBV19 to TRBJ2-7; D is uncertain. V lost 1 base to trimming and J lost 6 bases, with 10 bases between them. This CDR3 has 13 residues. CDR1 LNHDA and CDR2 SQIVND come from the germline V gene (reference sequence). CDR3 loop: CASSIGGNLEQYF. The CDR3 coding sequence is TGTGCCAGTAGTATAGGTGGGAATCTCGAGCAGTACTTC.

The gene calls are TRBV19 and TRBJ1-1; 7 bases are a match to TRBD1. This CDR3 is 15 amino acids long. V dropped 6 bases and J dropped 4; count of bases not matched to a gene: 11. Germline V gene data show CDR1 as LNHDA and CDR2 as SQIVND (reference sequence). CDR3 amino acids: CASRRSTGMGTEAFF. For the CDR3, the DNA is TGTGCCAGTAGGCGATCGACAGGGATGGGCACTGAAGCTTTCTTT.

J is TRBJ1-6 and V is TRBV10-3; D remains unclear. CDR3 size: 15 residues. V was cut by 3 bases and J by 13 bases, with 19 bases left in between. The V gene's germline CDR1 is ENHRY and CDR2 SYGVKD. The chain's CDR3 is CAISETPIGTSPLHF. The CDR3 DNA reads as TGTGCCATCAGTGAAACTCCCATCGGTACTTCGCCCCTCCACTTT.

The V and J genes are TRBV14 and TRBJ2-1; 12 bases are shared with TRBD1. V was pared by 4 bases and J by 0 bases, with 10 bases of the junction left unmatched. Germline loops: CDR1 SGHDN, CDR2 FVKESK. The CDR3 extends over 19 amino acids. The CDR3 region is CASSRLPGQGASSYNEQFF. The CDR3 DNA reads as TGTGCCAGCAGCCGACTCCCGGGACAGGGGGCAAGCTCCTACAATGAGCAGTTCTTC.

The chain joins TRBV19 to TRBJ2-4; 10 bases are a match to TRBD2. The ends lost 5 bases at V and 3 bases at J; junction bases unmatched: 13. The CDR3 is made up of 18 amino acids. CDR1 and CDR2 from the germline V gene are LNHDA and SQIVND (reference sequence). CDR3 loop: CASSPQSGGALGKNIQYF. In DNA, the CDR3 is TGTGCCAGTAGTCCCCAAAGCGGGGGGGCCCTGGGCAAAAACATTCAGTACTTC. The entire variable domain, with the rest obtained from reference TRBV19 and TRBJ2-4, is as follows: DGGITQSPKYLFRKEGQNVTLSCEQNLNHDAMYWYRQDPGQGLRLIYYSQIVNDFQKGDIAEGYSVSREKKESFPLTVTSAQKNPTAFYLCASSPQSGGALGKNIQYFGAGTRLSVL.

The CDR3 DNA follows: TGTGCCAGCAGGTCTCTCAGGGTGACCAATTCACCCCTCCACTTT. It yields the protein CASRSLRVTNSPLHF. This chain connects TRBV6-5 to TRBJ1-6; D is perhaps TRBD1 (5 bases). Germline CDR1 reads MNHEY; CDR2 reads SVGAGI. The CDR3 covers 15 residues. V lost 6 bases, J lost 7 bases, and 16 bases lay in between.

This clone was counted only a few times. The rearrangement joins TRBV11-3 to TRBJ1-4; D might be TRBD1 (5 bases). From germline, CDR1 is SGHNT and CDR2 YENEEA. This CDR3 comprises 14 residues. V was cut by 5 bases and J by 3 bases, with 10 bases left in between. The CDR3 coding sequence is TGTGCCAGCAGCGAGGGGCCGGCTAATGAAAAACTGTTTTTT. Translated: CASSEGPANEKLFF.

The V and J genes are TRBV9 and TRBJ2-1; 10 bases are shared with TRBD2. Germline V CDR1 and CDR2: SGDLS, YYNGEE. The junction had 5 bases not matched to a gene; V was cut back by 2 bases and J by 9 bases. The CDR3 is 14 residues long. The CDR3 nucleotides are TGTGCCAGCAGCGTCCTAGCGGGGGAGGGTGAGCAGTTCTTC. Encoded protein: CASSVLAGEGEQFF.

This CDR3 reads CAIGTYTDRLYEQYF. In DNA, the CDR3 is TGTGCCATCGGGACCTACACCGACCGCCTCTACGAGCAGTACTTC. The chain recombines TRBV10-3 with TRBJ2-7; possibly TRBD1 or TRBD2 for D (5 bases each). The V end was cut by 8 bases, the J end by 3 bases, with 20 bases between. Per the germline V gene, CDR1 is ENHRY and CDR2 is SYGVKD. The CDR3 contains 15 residues.

The genes are TRBV6-1 and TRBJ2-2; D is perhaps TRBD1 or TRBD2 (5 bases each). V lost 8 bases and J 6 bases, leaving 16 bases between the germline ends. The CDR3 spans 14 residues. Germline V gives CDR1 MNHNS, CDR2 SASEGT. CDR3 nucleotide sequence: TGTGCCAGCCTCACTGGGGGAGTTGCCGGGGAGCTGTTTTTT. This sequence encodes CASLTGGVAGELFF.

The chain uses TRBV7-2 and TRBJ2-4; the match to TRBD2 covers 15 bases. The ends lost 5 bases at V and 7 bases at J; junction bases unmatched: 6. Per germline, CDR1 SGHTA and CDR2 FQGNSA. This CDR3 spans 16 amino acids. The CDR3 here is CASSPRTSGGANIQYF. CDR3 sequence (DNA): TGTGCCAGCAGCCCACGGACTAGCGGGGGGGCGAACATTCAGTACTTC.

This sequence joins TRBV21-1 and TRBJ1-2. TRBV21-1 is deemed a pseudogene. CDR3 length: 16 residues. The CDR3 is CASSKGRRGINYGYTF. The CDR3 bases are TGTGCCAGCAGCAAAGGACGGAGGGGAATTAACTATGGCTACACCTTC.

This chain joins TRBV6-1 and TRBJ2-3; TRBD1 aligns across 7 bases. J gave up 8 bases and V 8 bases, and 13 bases lay outside the gene matches. The CDR3 covers 14 residues. Looked up from germline, CDR1 is MNHNS and CDR2 is SASEGT. The CDR3 region has the DNA TGTGCCAGCGTAGCCAGGGGGATGCAAGGTACGCAGTATTTT. It codes for CASVARGMQGTQYF.

CDR3 bases: TGCAGTGCTAGTAGACTAGACCAGCAGTTCTTC. Its protein product is CSASRLDQQFF. V usage is TRBV20-1 and J usage is TRBJ2-1, with D tentatively TRBD2 (6 bases). The CDR3 totals 11 residues. Trimming cost V 3 bases and J 11 bases, with 11 bases left between them. The germline gives CDR1 DFQATT, CDR2 SNEGSKA (reference sequence).

This chain links TRBV28 with TRBJ2-7; D assignment may be TRBD1 or TRBD2 (5 bases each). Per the germline V gene, CDR1 is MDHEN and CDR2 is SYDVKM. The CDR3 is made up of 17 amino acids. V lost 3 bases to trimming and J lost 2 bases, with 20 bases between them. The CDR3 loop is CASSFPTGRAEPYEQYF. CDR3 DNA sequence: TGTGCCAGCAGTTTCCCAACGGGACGGGCCGAGCCCTACGAGCAGTACTTC.

The chain has TRBV5-1 and TRBJ2-3, with TRBD1 identical over 11 bases. V lost 3 bases to trimming and J lost 4 bases; unmatched junction nucleotides: 4. The CDR3 has 15 residues. Germline assignment: CDR1 SGHRS and CDR2 YFSETQ. In nucleotides, the CDR3 is TGCGCCAGCAGCTCCGGACAGGGGGCCCCAGATACGCAGTATTTT. Amino acid sequence: CASSSGQGAPDTQYF.